This T cell receptor beta chain was identified during a study of CD8+ T cells in alopecia areata. Overall study context: Tofacitinib was taken orally by treated patients, and the dose was 5 to 10 mg twice daily. Study-level results: Many expanded lesional clones remained in scalp and blood on tofacitinib.

Treatment defined: oral pan-JAK inhibitor, 5-10 mg twice daily. RNA was extracted and reverse transcribed into cDNA as the sequencing template. The assay was immunoSEQ multiplex PCR, and TCRdb's table has in-frame clones only and misses some. The data contain more than 200,000 clones, approximately 67% of them seen just once; the ten biggest clones take up 1% to 1.5%. With respect to this clone: Its antigen is unidentified.

The specimen was CD4+ T cells sorted from blood, collected around week 44, from a patient treated with tofacitinib. The sequence was obtained from a human donor with alopecia areata.

The CDR3 protein is CSARGSYNSPLHF. CDR3 bases: TGCAGCGCGCGAGGGTCCTATAATTCACCCCTCCACTTT. The genes are TRBV29-1 and TRBJ1-6; D uncertain. Germline CDR1 SQVTM, CDR2 ANQGSEA. This CDR3 region has 13 residues. Trimming removed 7 bases at V and 1 base at J, with 8 bases between.